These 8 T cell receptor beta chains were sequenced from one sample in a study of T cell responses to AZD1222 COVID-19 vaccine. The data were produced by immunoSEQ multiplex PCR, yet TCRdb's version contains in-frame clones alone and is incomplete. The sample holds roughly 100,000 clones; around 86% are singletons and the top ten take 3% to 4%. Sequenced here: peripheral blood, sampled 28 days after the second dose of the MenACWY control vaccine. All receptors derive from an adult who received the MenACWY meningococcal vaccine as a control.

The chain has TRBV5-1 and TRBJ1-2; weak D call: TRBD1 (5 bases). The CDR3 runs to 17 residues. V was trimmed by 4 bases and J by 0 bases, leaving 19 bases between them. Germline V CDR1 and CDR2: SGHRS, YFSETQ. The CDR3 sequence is CASSHGGAAGSNYGYTF. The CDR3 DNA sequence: TGCGCCAGCAGCCACGGCGGGGCCGCAGGGTCTAACTATGGCTACACCTTC.

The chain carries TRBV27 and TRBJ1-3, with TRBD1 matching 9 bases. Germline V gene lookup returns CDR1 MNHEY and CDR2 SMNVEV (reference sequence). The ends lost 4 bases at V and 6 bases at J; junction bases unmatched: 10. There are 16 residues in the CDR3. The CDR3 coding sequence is TGTGCCAGCAGTTCATACGGGACAGGGCGGGAAAACACCATATATTTT. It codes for CASSSYGTGRENTIYF.

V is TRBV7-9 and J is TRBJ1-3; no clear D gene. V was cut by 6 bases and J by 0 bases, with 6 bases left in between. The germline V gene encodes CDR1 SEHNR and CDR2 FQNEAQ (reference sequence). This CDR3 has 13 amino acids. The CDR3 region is CASRASSGNTIYF. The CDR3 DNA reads TGTGCCAGCAGGGCGAGCTCTGGAAACACCATATATTTT.

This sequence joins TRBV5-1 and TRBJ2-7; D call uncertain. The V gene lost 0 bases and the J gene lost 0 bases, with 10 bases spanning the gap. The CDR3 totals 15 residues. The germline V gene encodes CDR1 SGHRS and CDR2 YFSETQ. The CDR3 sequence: CASSLALQASYEQYF. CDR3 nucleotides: TGCGCCAGCAGCTTGGCCCTCCAAGCCTCCTACGAGCAGTACTTC.

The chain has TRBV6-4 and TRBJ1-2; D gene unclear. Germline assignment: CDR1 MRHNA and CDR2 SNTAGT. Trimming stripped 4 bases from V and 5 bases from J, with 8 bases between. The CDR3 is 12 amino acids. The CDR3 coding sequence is TGTGCCAGCAGTGTGGACGGGTATGGCTACACCTTC. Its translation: CASSVDGYGYTF.

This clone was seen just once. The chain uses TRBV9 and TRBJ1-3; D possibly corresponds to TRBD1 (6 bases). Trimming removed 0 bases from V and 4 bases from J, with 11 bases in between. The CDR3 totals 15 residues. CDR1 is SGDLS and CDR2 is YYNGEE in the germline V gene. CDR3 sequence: CASSVEGVAGNTIYF. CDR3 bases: TGTGCCAGCAGCGTAGAGGGGGTGGCCGGAAACACCATATATTTT.

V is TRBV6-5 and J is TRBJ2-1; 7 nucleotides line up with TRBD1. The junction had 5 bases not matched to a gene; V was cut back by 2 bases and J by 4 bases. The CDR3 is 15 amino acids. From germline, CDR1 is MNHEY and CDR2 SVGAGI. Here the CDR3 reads CASSYKRGLYNEQFF. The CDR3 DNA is TGTGCCAGCAGTTACAAGAGGGGGCTATACAATGAGCAGTTCTTC.

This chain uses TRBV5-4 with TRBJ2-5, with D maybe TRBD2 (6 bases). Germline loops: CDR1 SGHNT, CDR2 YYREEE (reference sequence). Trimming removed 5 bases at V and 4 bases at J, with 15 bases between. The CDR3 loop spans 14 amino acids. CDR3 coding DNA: TGTGCCAGCAGTGTAGGAGGGGCTGGAGAGACCCAGTACTTC. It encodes CASSVGGAGETQYF.